This T cell receptor (beta chain) was retrieved from a study of T-cell memory formation after mild COVID-19. General study results and limits: Clones that contracted from day 15 to 85 were balanced CD4/CD8, while later expanders leaned CD4+. Within pre-infection memory, some responding clones were found, suggesting cross-reactive memory joined. Mainly in CM and EM were contracting CD4+ clones; CD8+ were in EMRA.

To note about this clonotype: Its antigen is unknown.

Trimming pared 3 bases from V and 9 bases from J, leaving 12 bases between. Germline CDR1 DFQATT, CDR2 SNEGSKA (reference sequence). The CDR3 totals 11 residues. Sample barcodes and UMIs were carried by the TCR alpha and TCR beta cDNA libraries that 5'RACE generated with constant-segment primers. MiXCR, run by TCRdb on the 5' RACE reads, gives a single entry per CDR3 protein. The sample consists of hundreds of thousands of distinct CDR3 sequences, 20% to 25% of them appearing once. Sequences were obtained from PBMCs or a T cell subset sorted from them (not recorded which). This receptor was identified in an adult woman who had mild COVID-19 (a few samples of this study predate the infection). Cell type and time point are not known. The J gene is TRBJ2-7, the V gene TRBV20-1; D might be TRBD1 (5 bases). CDR3: CSASLLQGQYF. The CDR3 region has the DNA TGCAGTGCTAGTCTTCTCCAGGGGCAGTACTTC.